The subject of this entry is one T cell receptor (beta chain). Its antigen is unidentified. The data belong to a study of PD-1 blockade in classical Hodgkin lymphoma. The wider study: Once every 2 weeks, patients received intravenous nivolumab at 3 mg/kg. Study observations and caveats: Whoever responded completely had baseline diversity much like that seen in newly diagnosed patients. When nivolumab was started under 1 year after ASCT, patients were excluded. CD4+ TCR diversity rose significantly by C4D1, and CD8+ TCR diversity did not.

Sample time point: cycle 4 day 1 (C4D1), after about 6 weeks of nivolumab. Relapse after autologous stem cell transplantation occurred in every patient, and brentuximab vedotin exposure varied. The CDR3 sequence is 14 residues long. The V gene lost 2 bases and the J gene lost 7 bases, with 16 bases spanning the gap. Germline assignment: CDR1 SGHRS and CDR2 YFSETQ. TCRdb keeps only in-frame clones here, not all; method: immunoSEQ multiplex PCR. The sample includes tens of thousands of clones, about 85% of them seen just once. The genes are TRBV5-1 and TRBJ2-7; TRBD1 is a possible D gene (7 bases). The TCR originated in a human donor with classical Hodgkin lymphoma. Sequencing used peripheral blood mononuclear cells (PBMCs), obtained before the fourth cycle of nivolumab. The CDR3 sequence: CASSLQTGAGEQYF. Written as DNA, the CDR3 is TGCGCCAGCAGCTTACAAACAGGGGCGGGGGAGCAGTACTTC.